The 3 T cell receptor beta chains in this list originate from one sample, sequenced in a study of T cells in Graves' hyperthyroidism and ophthalmopathy. RNA transcripts were the template for amplifying TCR beta CDR3 regions. The study used the HTBI primer set for a first-round RT-PCR of the TCR CDR3. TCRdb used MiXCR to reprocess the multiplex PCR reads, holding one entry per CDR3 protein. The sample includes around 720,000 distinct CDR3 sequences, roughly a third of them seen just once. The source material was blood. These receptors were taken from a middle-aged woman with Graves' hyperthyroidism.

In the case of this clonotype: This CDR3 fails to terminate in the conserved phenylalanine or tryptophan, so it likely reflects a read error. The gene calls are TRBV12-3 or TRBV12-4 and TRBJ1-5, with no clear D. V was pared by 1 base and J by 7 bases, with 11 bases between. This CDR3 spans 14 amino acids. CDR3 amino acids: CASSLGGGEQPQHS. CDR3 DNA: TGTGCCAGCAGTTTAGGGGGTGGAGAACAGCCCCAGCATTCT.

This clonotype was counted at least ten times. This chain links TRBV12-3 or TRBV12-4 with TRBJ1-5; no reliable D call. This CDR3 region has 13 residues. V shed 1 base and J shed 5 bases, with 6 bases lying between them. CDR3 in amino acids: CASSLVRDQPQHF. In nucleotides, the CDR3 is TGTGCCAGCAGTTTAGTAAGGGATCAGCCCCAGCATTTT.

V and J are TRBV11-3 and TRBJ2-5; D unclear. Germline V CDR1 and CDR2: SGHNT, YENEEA. Trimming cost V 2 bases and J 6 bases, with 4 bases left between them. The CDR3 runs to 11 residues. The CDR3 protein is CASSLSQTQYF. The CDR3 bases are TGTGCCAGCAGCTTAAGCCAGACCCAGTACTTC.